The present entry profiles one T cell receptor beta chain with its context. Antigen specificity is unknown. The V end was cut by 0 bases, the J end by 4 bases, with 11 bases between. Germline V lookup: CDR1 MNHEY, CDR2 SVGAGI. The CDR3 has 15 amino acids. Clones were sequenced by immunoSEQ multiplex PCR, and TCRdb holds only the in-frame ones, with some missing. The data hold 80,000 to 95,000 clones, with 70% to 90% observed a single time. This sample is drawn from a study of T cell responses to AZD1222 COVID-19 vaccine. General study points: Donor demographics were predominantly white British with a female majority; clonal diversity may be underestimated. Breadth and depth of Spike-specific TCRs rose after two AZD1222 doses.

The chain has TRBV6-5 and TRBJ2-3; D uncertain. This TCR came from an adult in good health. The sample was peripheral blood, taken on day 0 of AZD1222 vaccination. The CDR3 region has the DNA TGTGCCAGCAGTTACTCGAACAAGTTGGCAGATACGCAGTATTTT. It translates to CASSYSNKLADTQYF.